What follows is one T cell receptor (beta chain) and its context. Other nucleotide sequences in the sample specify the same CDR3. Clones were read by immunoSEQ multiplex PCR, and TCRdb kept only the in-frame ones, dropping some. The table lists roughly 100,000 clones, under 85% of them singletons. This record belongs to a study of blood T cell repertoires in COVID-19. Across the whole study: The United States, Italy and Spain supplied acute and convalescent COVID-19 samples.

The sample comprised peripheral blood. This sequence originates from a woman between 55 and 75 years old with acute or convalescent COVID-19.

The CDR3 region is CASSRAGDSNQPQHF. CDR3 in DNA: TGTGCCAGTAGTAGGGCGGGGGATAGCAATCAGCCCCAGCATTTT. The rearrangement links TRBV19 to TRBJ1-5, with D maybe TRBD1 (5 bases). CDR1 and CDR2 (germline): LNHDA, SQIVND (reference sequence). The CDR3 spans 15 residues. The germline V and J ends were trimmed by 4 bases and 0 bases, with 10 bases remaining between them.